This T cell receptor (beta chain) comes out of a study of early T cells in non-severe SARS-CoV-2 infection. The TCR library protocol was used to attach unique molecular identifiers. These identifiers were attached to individual cDNA molecules. TCRdb called the 5' RACE reads again in MiXCR, with one record for every CDR3 protein. The data show tens of thousands of distinct CDR3 sequences, around 8% seen once. The V gene lost 5 bases and the J gene lost 1 base, with 10 bases spanning the gap. The CDR3 runs 14 residues. Germline V CDR1 and CDR2: SGHVS, FQNEAQ. This receptor was taken from an adult who was a healthcare worker with PCR-confirmed SARS-CoV-2 infection or an uninfected control (not recorded which). V gene TRBV7-8 combines with J gene TRBJ2-3; D is possibly TRBD2 (6 bases). The sequencing input was whole blood. CDR3 DNA sequence: TGTGCCAGCAGCGGGGACTTCCGCACAGATACGCAGTATTTT. As protein: CASSGDFRTDTQYF. Supplemented by reference TRBV7-8 and TRBJ2-3, the full variable domain reads GAGVSQSPRYKVAKRGQDVALRCDPISGHVSLFWYQQALGQGPEFLTYFQNEAQLDKSGLPSDRFFAERPEGSVSTLKIQRTQQEDSAVYLCASSGDFRTDTQYFGPGTRLTVL.